Shown below are 18 T cell receptor beta chains from a single sample sequenced in a study of shared clonotypes between healthy human individuals. Profiling relied on immunoSEQ multiplex PCR, and the TCRdb table lists in-frame clones only, not all of them. The sample lists about 2,500,000 clones, around 90% seen once, with more than 0.12% in the top ten. Source material: naive CD4+ T cells sorted from blood. Subset: CD45RA+ positively selected. All receptors come from a man younger than 35 in good health.

The chain links TRBV15 to TRBJ1-3; no reliable D call. The CDR3 spans 14 residues. The V gene lost 5 bases and the J gene lost 1 base, with 9 bases spanning the gap. Germline assignment: CDR1 LNHNV and CDR2 YYDKDF (reference sequence). CDR3 region: CATSEPGSGNTIYF. The CDR3, as DNA: TGTGCCACCAGCGAGCCGGGGTCTGGAAACACCATATATTTT.

This chain links TRBV5-6 with TRBJ1-2, with D unclear. The V and J ends lost 0 bases and 2 bases respectively, with 17 bases between them. This CDR3 region has 17 residues. From germline, CDR1 is SGHDT and CDR2 YYEEEE. The DNA of the CDR3 is TGTGCCAGCAGCTTGGACCGCCTCAGGTTATTCAACTATGGCTACACCTTC. Amino acids: CASSLDRLRLFNYGYTF.

The V call is TRBV7-9, the J call TRBJ1-1, with 11 bases fitting TRBD1. The trim removed 5 bases at V and 8 bases at J, leaving 10 bases unmatched. Germline CDR1 reads SEHNR; CDR2 reads FQNEAQ (reference sequence). The CDR3 has 15 residues. Here the CDR3 reads CASSPGTGGHLEAFF. The CDR3 DNA sequence: TGTGCCAGCAGCCCGGGGACAGGGGGACACCTGGAAGCTTTCTTT.

The V and J genes are TRBV21-1 and TRBJ2-7. TRBV21-1 is an annotated pseudogene. This CDR3 has 12 amino acids. The DNA of the CDR3 is TGTGCCAGCAGCGCCCTCCCAAACGAGCAGTACTTC. It specifies CASSALPNEQYF.

Here the CDR3 DNA reads TGTGCCAGCAGCCCACTTATGGTCCTGGGTGGCACAGATACGCAGTATTTT. It translates to CASSPLMVLGGTDTQYF. V is TRBV7-9 and J is TRBJ2-3; D gene ambiguous. Germline CDR1 is SEHNR and CDR2 is FQNEAQ (reference sequence). V was cut by 5 bases and J by 1 base, with 19 bases left in between. This CDR3 contains 17 residues.

CDR3 sequence (DNA): TGCAGCGTCGCGGAGAATCGGGGGCCCTACGAGCAGTACTTC. Amino acid sequence: CSVAENRGPYEQYF. The rearrangement uses TRBV29-1 and TRBJ2-7; D tentatively reads TRBD1 or TRBD2 (6 bases each). This CDR3 comprises 14 residues. Per the germline V gene, CDR1 is SQVTM and CDR2 is ANQGSEA. V was pared by 6 bases and J by 2 bases, with 17 bases between.

This chain joins TRBV28 and TRBJ2-1, with 9 bases aligning to TRBD2. The trim removed 2 bases at V and 0 bases at J, leaving 5 bases unmatched. Germline lookup yields CDR1 MDHEN and CDR2 SYDVKM. This CDR3 spans 17 amino acids. The CDR3 DNA follows: TGTGCCAGCAGTTTAATGAGCGGGGGGACCTCCTACAATGAGCAGTTCTTC. As protein: CASSLMSGGTSYNEQFF.

The V call is TRBV4-3, the J call TRBJ1-1, with D unresolved. V shed 1 base and J shed 0 bases, with 9 bases lying between them. From germline, CDR1 is LGHNA and CDR2 YSLEER. CDR3 size: 15 residues. The CDR3 nucleotides are TGCGCCAGCAGCCAAGGTGGATCCGTGAACACTGAAGCTTTCTTT. As protein: CASSQGGSVNTEAFF.

V gene TRBV30 combines with J gene TRBJ2-2; TRBD2 matches at 11 bases. Germline-derived CDR1 and CDR2 are GTSNPN and SVGIG (reference sequence). The CDR3 runs 16 residues. V lost 5 bases and J lost 5; bases outside the gene matches: 10. This chain's CDR3 is CAWDRLAGKFTGELFF. CDR3 bases: TGTGCCTGGGACCGACTAGCGGGGAAGTTTACCGGGGAGCTGTTTTTT.

In this sample, this clone turned up once. This chain uses TRBV9 with TRBJ1-1; D might be TRBD1 (6 bases). Germline V gene sequence: CDR1 SGDLS, CDR2 YYNGEE. V was cut by 3 bases and J by 7 bases, with 16 bases left in between. The CDR3 contains 14 residues. This CDR3 is CASSAVTGMDEAFF. CDR3 nucleotide sequence: TGTGCCAGCAGCGCGGTTACAGGGATGGATGAAGCTTTCTTT. Complete variable domain (other parts from reference TRBV9 and TRBJ1-1): DSGVTQTPKHLITATGQRVTLRCSPRSGDLSVYWYQQSLDQGLQFLIQYYNGEERAKGNILERFSAQQFPDLHSELNLSSLELGDSALYFCASSAVTGMDEAFFGQGTRLTVV.

The chain links TRBV6-6 to TRBJ2-2; 7 bases are shared with TRBD1. J lost 1 base, V lost 0 bases, and 2 bases had no gene match. Germline V lookup: CDR1 MNHNY, CDR2 SVGAGI (reference sequence). The CDR3 length is 16 residues. CDR3 loop: CASSYSTGLNTGELFF. CDR3 bases: TGTGCCAGCAGTTACTCGACAGGGTTGAACACCGGGGAGCTGTTTTTT.

The V call is TRBV5-1, the J call TRBJ1-1; 7 bases map to TRBD1. From germline, CDR1 is SGHRS and CDR2 YFSETQ. V gave up 0 bases and J gave up 4 bases; unmatched junction bases: 6. The CDR3 loop spans 15 amino acids. The CDR3: CASSLGQGGGTEAFF. In DNA, the CDR3 is TGCGCCAGCAGCTTGGGTCAGGGGGGAGGCACTGAAGCTTTCTTT.

The rearrangement links TRBV10-3 to TRBJ1-5; D is undetermined. V lost 3 bases, J lost 5 bases, and 11 bases lay in between. The CDR3 covers 14 residues. Germline lookup yields CDR1 ENHRY and CDR2 SYGVKD. This chain's CDR3 is CAISDNRNDQPQHF. In nucleotides, the CDR3 is TGTGCCATCAGTGACAACCGAAATGATCAGCCCCAGCATTTT.

The J gene is TRBJ1-2, the V gene TRBV30; D is possibly TRBD1 (6 bases). The CDR3 contains 15 residues. Germline lookup yields CDR1 GTSNPN and CDR2 SVGIG (reference sequence). The V and J ends lost 0 bases and 8 bases respectively, with 19 bases between them. CDR3 DNA sequence: TGTGCCTGGAGTGTAGGGGGGAGGTCAAGGGACGGCTACACCTTC. Amino acid sequence: CAWSVGGRSRDGYTF. The full variable domain, rest sourced from reference TRBV30 and TRBJ1-2, is SQTIHQWPATLVQPVGSPLSLECTVEGTSNPNLYWYRQAAGRGLQLLFYSVGIGQISSEVPQNLSASRPQDRQFILSSKKLLLSDSGFYLCAWSVGGRSRDGYTFGSGTRLTVV.

The chain uses TRBV7-2 and TRBJ2-2; 10 bases match TRBD2. V gave up 5 bases and J gave up 1 base; unmatched junction bases: 4. Germline V gives CDR1 SGHTA, CDR2 FQGNSA. The CDR3 contains 16 residues. This CDR3 reads CASSPRLAGNTGELFF. The CDR3 DNA reads as TGTGCCAGCAGCCCCCGACTAGCGGGGAACACCGGGGAGCTGTTTTTT.

The rearrangement joins TRBV7-8 to TRBJ1-2; perhaps TRBD1 as D (6 bases). The CDR3 contains 15 residues. Looked up from germline, CDR1 is SGHVS and CDR2 is FQNEAQ. Trimming shortened V by 4 bases and J by 3 bases, and 15 bases separated the two germline ends. CDR3 protein: CASSSRTNRDYGYTF. The CDR3 nucleotides are TGTGCCAGCAGCTCCCGGACTAACAGGGACTATGGCTACACCTTC.

The chain carries TRBV6-5 and TRBJ2-5, with 11 nucleotides matching TRBD2. CDR1 MNHEY and CDR2 SVGAGI come from the germline V gene. The junction had 1 base not matched to a gene; V was cut back by 4 bases and J by 3 bases. The CDR3 loop spans 14 amino acids. The CDR3 bases are TGTGCCAGCAGTTTAGCGGGGGGGAAAGAGACCCAGTACTTC. The encoded protein is CASSLAGGKETQYF.

The chain has TRBV25-1 and TRBJ2-5, with 7 bases that match TRBD2. Looked up from germline, CDR1 is MGHDK and CDR2 is SYGVNS. The ends lost 5 bases at V and 1 base at J; junction bases unmatched: 10. This CDR3 spans 16 amino acids. The CDR3 protein is CASSYLGGGIQETQYF. CDR3 sequence (DNA): TGTGCCAGCAGTTATCTGGGGGGAGGGATCCAAGAGACCCAGTACTTC.